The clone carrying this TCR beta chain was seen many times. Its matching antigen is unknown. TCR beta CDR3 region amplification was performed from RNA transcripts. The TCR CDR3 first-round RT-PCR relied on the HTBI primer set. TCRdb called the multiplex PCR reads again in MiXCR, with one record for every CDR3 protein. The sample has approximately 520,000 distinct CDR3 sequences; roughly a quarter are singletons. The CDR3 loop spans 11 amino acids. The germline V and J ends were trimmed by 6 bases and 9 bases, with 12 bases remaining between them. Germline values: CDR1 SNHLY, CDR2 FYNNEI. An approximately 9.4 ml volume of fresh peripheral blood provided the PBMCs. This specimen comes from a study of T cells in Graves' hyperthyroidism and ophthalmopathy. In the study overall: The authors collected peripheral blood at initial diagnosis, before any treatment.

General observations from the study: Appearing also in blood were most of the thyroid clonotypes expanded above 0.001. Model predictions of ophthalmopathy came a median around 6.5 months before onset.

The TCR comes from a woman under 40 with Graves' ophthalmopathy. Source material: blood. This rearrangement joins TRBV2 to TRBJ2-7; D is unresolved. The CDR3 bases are TGTGCCAGCAGAGCACCGGATATGCAGTACTTC. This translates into CASRAPDMQYF.